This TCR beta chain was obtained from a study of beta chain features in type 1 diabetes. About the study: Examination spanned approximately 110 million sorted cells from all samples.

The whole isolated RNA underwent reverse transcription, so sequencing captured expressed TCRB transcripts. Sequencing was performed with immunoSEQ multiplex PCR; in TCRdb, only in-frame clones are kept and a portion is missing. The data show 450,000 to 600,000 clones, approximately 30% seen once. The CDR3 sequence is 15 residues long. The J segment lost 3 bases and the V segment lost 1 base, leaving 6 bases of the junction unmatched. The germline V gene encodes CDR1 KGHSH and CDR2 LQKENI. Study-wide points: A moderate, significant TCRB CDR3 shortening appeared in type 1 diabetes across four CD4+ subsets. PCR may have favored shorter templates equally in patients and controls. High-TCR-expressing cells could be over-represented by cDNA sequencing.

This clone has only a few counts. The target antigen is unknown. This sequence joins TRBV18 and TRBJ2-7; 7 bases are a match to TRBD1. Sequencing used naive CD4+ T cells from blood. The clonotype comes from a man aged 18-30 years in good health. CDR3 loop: CASSPRDRGDYEQYF. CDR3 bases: TGTGCCAGCTCACCACGGGACAGAGGGGACTACGAGCAGTACTTC.